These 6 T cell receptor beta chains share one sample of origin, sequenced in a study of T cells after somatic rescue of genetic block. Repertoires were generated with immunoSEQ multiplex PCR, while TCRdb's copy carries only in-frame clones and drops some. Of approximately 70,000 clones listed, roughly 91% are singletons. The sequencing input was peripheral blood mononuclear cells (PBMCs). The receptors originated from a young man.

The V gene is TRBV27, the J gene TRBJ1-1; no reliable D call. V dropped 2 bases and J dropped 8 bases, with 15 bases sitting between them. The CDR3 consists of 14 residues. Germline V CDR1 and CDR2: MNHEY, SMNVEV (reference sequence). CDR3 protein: CASSLEGDEREAFF. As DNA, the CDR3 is TGTGCCAGCAGTTTAGAGGGAGACGAGCGGGAAGCTTTCTTT.

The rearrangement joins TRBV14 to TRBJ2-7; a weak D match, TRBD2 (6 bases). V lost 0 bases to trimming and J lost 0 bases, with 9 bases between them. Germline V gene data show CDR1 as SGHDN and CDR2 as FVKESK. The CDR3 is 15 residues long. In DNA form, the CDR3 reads TGTGCCAGCAGCCAAGATGCGGGGATCTCCTACGAGCAGTACTTC. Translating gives CASSQDAGISYEQYF.

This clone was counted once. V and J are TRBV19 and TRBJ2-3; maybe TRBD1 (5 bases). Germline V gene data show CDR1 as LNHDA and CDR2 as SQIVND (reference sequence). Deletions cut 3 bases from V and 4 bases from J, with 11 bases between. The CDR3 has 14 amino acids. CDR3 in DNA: TGTGCCAGTAGTATTGGCAGGGCAGCAGATACGCAGTATTTT. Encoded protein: CASSIGRAADTQYF.

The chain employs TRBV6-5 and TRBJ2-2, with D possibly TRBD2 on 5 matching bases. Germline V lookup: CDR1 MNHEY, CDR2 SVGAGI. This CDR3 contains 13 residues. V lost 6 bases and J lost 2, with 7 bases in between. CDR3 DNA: TGTGCCAGCAGGGACTTCAACACCGGGGAGCTGTTTTTT. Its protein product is CASRDFNTGELFF.

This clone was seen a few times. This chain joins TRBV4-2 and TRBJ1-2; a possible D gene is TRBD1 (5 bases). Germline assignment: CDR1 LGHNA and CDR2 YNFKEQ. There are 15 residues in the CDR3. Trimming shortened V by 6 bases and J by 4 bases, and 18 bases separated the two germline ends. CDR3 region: CASRISGGPSYGYTF. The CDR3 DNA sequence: TGTGCCAGCAGAATCTCGGGGGGACCGAGCTATGGCTACACCTTC.

The CDR3 reads CASSSGVTDTQYF. DNA for the CDR3: TGCGCCAGCAGCTCCGGGGTGACAGATACGCAGTATTTT. The chain links TRBV5-1 to TRBJ2-3; a weak D match, TRBD2 (5 bases). CDR1 SGHRS and CDR2 YFSETQ come from the germline V gene. The CDR3 is 13 residues long. The ends were cut back, 3 bases at V and 3 bases at J, with 8 bases in the middle.